These 15 T cell receptor beta chains share one sample of origin, sequenced in a study of control samples from healthy donors and cancer patients. Sequencing used immunoSEQ multiplex PCR; TCRdb keeps in-frame clones, though not all of them. Of 350,000 to 450,000 clones listed, 75% to 95% are singletons. The sequencing input was PBMCs. The receptors here all came from a man aged 40-49 years with head and neck cancer.

This clone came up once. This chain joins TRBV28 and TRBJ2-1, with D possibly called TRBD1 or TRBD2 (5 bases each). Germline V gene sequence: CDR1 MDHEN, CDR2 SYDVKM. CDR3 length: 13 amino acids. V was clipped by 7 bases and J by 4 bases, with 11 bases between them. The CDR3 here is CASTQEGYNEQFF. In DNA form, the CDR3 reads TGTGCCAGCACTCAAGAGGGGTACAATGAGCAGTTCTTC.

The chain combines TRBV7-2 with TRBJ2-1; the D gene is possibly TRBD1 (6 bases). CDR1 SGHTA and CDR2 FQGNSA come from the germline V gene. Trimming cost V 3 bases and J 2 bases, with 11 bases left between them. The CDR3 sequence is 15 residues long. The CDR3 nucleotides read TGTGCCAGCAGCTTCCCGGGACATACCTACAATGAGCAGTTCTTC. The encoded protein is CASSFPGHTYNEQFF.

The rearrangement uses TRBV28 and TRBJ1-2, with TRBD1 identical over 10 bases. This CDR3 comprises 16 residues. CDR1 is MDHEN and CDR2 is SYDVKM in the germline V gene. The V and J ends lost 1 base and 0 bases, in that order; junction bases with no gene match: 2. DNA for the CDR3: TGTGCCAGCAGTTTATCAGGGACAGGGGCTAACTATGGCTACACCTTC. This codes for CASSLSGTGANYGYTF.

The V and J genes are TRBV5-1 and TRBJ1-1; D may be TRBD1 (6 bases). The germline gives CDR1 SGHRS, CDR2 YFSETQ. V lost 4 bases and J 4 bases, leaving 23 bases between the germline ends. CDR3 length equals 17 residues. CDR3 DNA: TGCGCCAGCAGCCAACGAACCATGGGGGCCGCGAGCACTGAAGCTTTCTTT. Protein: CASSQRTMGAASTEAFF.

The chain employs TRBV2 and TRBJ1-3, with a tentative D call TRBD1 (5 bases). The V and J ends lost 0 bases and 1 base respectively, with 7 bases between them. This CDR3 contains 15 residues. CDR1 is SNHLY and CDR2 is FYNNEI in the germline V gene. CDR3 region: CASSEARGSGNTIYF. The CDR3, as DNA: TGTGCCAGCAGTGAAGCGAGGGGTTCTGGAAACACCATATATTTT.

The gene calls are TRBV6-5 and TRBJ2-7, with 8 bases identical to TRBD2. The CDR3 extends over 13 amino acids. Germline lookup yields CDR1 MNHEY and CDR2 SVGAGI. Trimming took 7 bases from V and 2 from J; bases not matched to a gene: 4. As DNA, the CDR3 is TGTGCCAGCACCCGGGAGGGAACCTACGAGCAGTACTTC. Translated, it gives CASTREGTYEQYF.

The chain is built from TRBV11-2 and TRBJ2-7; no clear D gene. CDR1 is SGHAT and CDR2 is FQNNGV in the germline V gene. The CDR3 consists of 12 residues. The V end was cut by 5 bases, the J end by 3 bases, with 8 bases between. The CDR3 loop is CASSGRYYEQYF. The CDR3 nucleotides read TGTGCCAGCAGCGGACGGTACTACGAGCAGTACTTC.

As DNA, the CDR3 is TGTGCCAGTAGTATCCCTCATGGGGGAGATACGCAGTATTTT. This sequence encodes CASSIPHGGDTQYF. The chain combines TRBV19 with TRBJ2-3; D is possibly TRBD1 or TRBD2 (5 bases each). V shed 3 bases and J shed 5 bases, with 12 bases lying between them. Germline-derived CDR1 and CDR2 are LNHDA and SQIVND (reference sequence). The CDR3 sequence is 14 residues long.

The genes are TRBV14 and TRBJ2-2, with D possibly matching TRBD2 (5 bases). Trimming pared 0 bases from V and 6 bases from J, leaving 17 bases between. CDR1 and CDR2 (germline): SGHDN, FVKESK. This CDR3 contains 17 residues. The CDR3 here is CASSQETRLHPSGELFF. As DNA, the CDR3 is TGTGCCAGCAGCCAAGAAACTAGATTGCACCCATCCGGGGAGCTGTTTTTT.

J is TRBJ1-1 and V is TRBV4-3, with D uncertain. There are 14 residues in the CDR3. Trimming took off 0 bases at V and 3 bases at J, with 8 bases between the two ends. Per the germline V gene, CDR1 is LGHNA and CDR2 is YSLEER. The CDR3 nucleotides read TGCGCCAGCAGCCAAGATCTGTCGGACACTGAAGCTTTCTTT. It translates to CASSQDLSDTEAFF.

The chain has TRBV5-1 and TRBJ2-3, with D possibly being TRBD2 (5 bases). Trimming removed 0 bases at V and 5 bases at J, with 13 bases between. The CDR3 consists of 15 residues. Germline V CDR1 and CDR2: SGHRS, YFSETQ. The CDR3 DNA sequence: TGCGCCAGCAGCTTGGAAACGGGGTTGGGAGATACGCAGTATTTT. It yields the protein CASSLETGLGDTQYF.

This chain uses TRBV5-6 with TRBJ2-7; 8 bases agree with TRBD1. The CDR3 length is 13 residues. In germline, CDR1 is SGHDT, CDR2 YYEEEE. V lost 5 bases to trimming and J lost 3 bases; unmatched junction nucleotides: 4. The CDR3 spells CASRPGTGYEQYF. In DNA form, the CDR3 reads TGTGCCAGCAGACCAGGGACAGGCTACGAGCAGTACTTC. Using reference TRBV5-6 and TRBJ2-7 for the parts outside the CDR3, the full variable domain is DAGVTQSPTHLIKTRGQQVTLRCSPKSGHDTVSWYQQALGQGPQFIFQYYEEEERQRGNFPDRFSGHQFPNYSSELNVNALLLGDSALYLCASRPGTGYEQYFGPGTRLTVT.

The J gene is TRBJ2-1, the V gene TRBV4-2, with a possible D match to TRBD2 (6 bases). Germline CDR1 is LGHNA and CDR2 is YNFKEQ. The germline V and J ends were trimmed by 4 bases and 0 bases, with 10 bases remaining between them. The CDR3 totals 15 residues. The CDR3 spells CASSPTSNSYNEQFF. Here the CDR3 DNA reads TGTGCCAGCAGCCCCACTAGCAACTCCTACAATGAGCAGTTCTTC.

The chain recombines TRBV7-8 with TRBJ1-6; D remains unclear. Germline CDR1 reads SGHVS; CDR2 reads FQNEAQ. The CDR3 sequence is 15 residues long. The V and J ends lost 3 bases and 0 bases respectively, with 6 bases between them. This CDR3 reads CASSFWSSYNSPLHF. As DNA, the CDR3 is TGTGCCAGCAGCTTCTGGAGCTCCTATAATTCACCCCTCCACTTT.

The V call is TRBV3-1 (or the pseudogene TRBV3-2), the J call TRBJ2-5; 9 bases are shared with TRBD2. With V trimmed by 4 bases and J by 4 bases, 4 bases remained unmatched. From germline, CDR1 is LGHDT and CDR2 YNNKEL (reference sequence). CDR3 length equals 14 residues. The CDR3 spells CASSRGAGGETQYF. The CDR3 DNA follows: TGTGCCAGCAGCCGGGGAGCGGGGGGAGAGACCCAGTACTTC.